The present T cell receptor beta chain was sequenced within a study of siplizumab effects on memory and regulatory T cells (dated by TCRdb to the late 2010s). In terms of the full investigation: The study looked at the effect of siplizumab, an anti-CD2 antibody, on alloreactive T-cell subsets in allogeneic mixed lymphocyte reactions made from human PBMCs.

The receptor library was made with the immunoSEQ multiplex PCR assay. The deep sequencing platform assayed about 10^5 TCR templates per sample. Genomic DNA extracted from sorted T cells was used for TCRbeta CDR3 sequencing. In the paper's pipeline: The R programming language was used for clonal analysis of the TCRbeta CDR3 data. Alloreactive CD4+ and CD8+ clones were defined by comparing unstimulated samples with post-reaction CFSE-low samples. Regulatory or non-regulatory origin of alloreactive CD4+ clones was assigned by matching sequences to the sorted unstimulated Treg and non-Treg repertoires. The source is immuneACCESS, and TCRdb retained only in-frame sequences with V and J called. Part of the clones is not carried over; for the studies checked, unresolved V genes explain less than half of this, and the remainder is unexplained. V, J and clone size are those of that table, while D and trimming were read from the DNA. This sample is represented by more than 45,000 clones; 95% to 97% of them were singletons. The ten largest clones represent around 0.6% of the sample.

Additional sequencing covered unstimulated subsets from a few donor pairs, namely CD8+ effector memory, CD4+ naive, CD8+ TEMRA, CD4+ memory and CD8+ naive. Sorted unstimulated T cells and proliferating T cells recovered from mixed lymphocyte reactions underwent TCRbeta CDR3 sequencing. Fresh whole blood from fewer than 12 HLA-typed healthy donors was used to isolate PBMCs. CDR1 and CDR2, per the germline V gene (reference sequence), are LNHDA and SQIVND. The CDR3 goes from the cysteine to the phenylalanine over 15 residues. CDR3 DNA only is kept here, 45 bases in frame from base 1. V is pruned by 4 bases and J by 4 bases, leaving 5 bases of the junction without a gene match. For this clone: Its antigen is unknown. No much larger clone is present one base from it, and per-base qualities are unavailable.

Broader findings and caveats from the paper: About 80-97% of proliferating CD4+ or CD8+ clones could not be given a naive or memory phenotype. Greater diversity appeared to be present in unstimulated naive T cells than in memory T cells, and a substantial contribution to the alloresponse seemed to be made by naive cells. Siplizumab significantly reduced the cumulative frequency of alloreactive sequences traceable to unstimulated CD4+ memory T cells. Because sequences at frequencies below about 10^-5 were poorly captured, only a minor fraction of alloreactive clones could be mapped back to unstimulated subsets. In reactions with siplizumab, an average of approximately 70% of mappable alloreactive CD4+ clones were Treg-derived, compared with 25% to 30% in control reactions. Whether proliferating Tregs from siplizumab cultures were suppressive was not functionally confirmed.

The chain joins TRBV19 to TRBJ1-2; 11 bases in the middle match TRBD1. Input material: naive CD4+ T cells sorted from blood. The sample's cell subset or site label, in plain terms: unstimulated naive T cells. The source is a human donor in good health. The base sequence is TGTGCCAGTAGTAACCCTGGACAGGGGGCCTATGGCTACACCTTC. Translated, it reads CASSNPGQGAYGYTF.